A selection of T cell receptor beta chains follows, all from one sample in a study of blood T cell repertoires in COVID-19. Assay used: immunoSEQ multiplex PCR; TCRdb lists only in-frame clones, some missing. This sample has 400,000 or so clones, with 85% to 90% found just once. Sequencing input: PBMCs or T cells enriched from blood (not recorded which). The receptors stem from a man aged 25-45 years who had recovered from COVID-19. CDR3s include the opening cysteine and the closing phenylalanine or tryptophan. D genes are given only for firm matches. Clone size, where shown, is once, few, many, or a class for clones that have expanded.

v_gene: TRBV18; abundance: -; j_gene: TRBJ2-1; d_gene: -; CDR3aa: CASSPTSKRTKNEQFF
v_gene: TRBV2; abundance: -; j_gene: TRBJ1-2; d_gene: -; CDR3aa: CASSEWDTSGYTF
v_gene: TRBV29-1; abundance: -; j_gene: TRBJ2-7; d_gene: TRBD1; CDR3aa: CSVGTGALSSEQYF
v_gene: TRBV7-3; abundance: -; j_gene: TRBJ2-1; d_gene: -; CDR3aa: CASKSGLTGEQFF
v_gene: TRBV28; abundance: -; j_gene: TRBJ2-7; d_gene: -; CDR3aa: CASRGRRQASHEQYF
v_gene: TRBV25-1; abundance: -; j_gene: TRBJ1-1; d_gene: TRBD1; CDR3aa: CASSKGGTGEPEAFF
v_gene: TRBV12-5; abundance: -; j_gene: TRBJ2-3; d_gene: -; CDR3aa: CASGLVLRGEGADTQYF
v_gene: TRBV5-6; abundance: -; j_gene: TRBJ1-6; d_gene: -; CDR3aa: CASTYRSSYNSPLHF
v_gene: TRBV6-6; abundance: -; j_gene: TRBJ2-3; d_gene: -; CDR3aa: CASSRFPRVSSTDTQYF
v_gene: TRBV2; abundance: -; j_gene: TRBJ2-7; d_gene: -; CDR3aa: CASSEPPSPYEQYF
v_gene: TRBV21-1; abundance: -; j_gene: TRBJ2-3; d_gene: -; CDR3aa: CASRSGENRADTQYF
v_gene: TRBV12-5; abundance: -; j_gene: TRBJ2-5; d_gene: -; CDR3aa: CASGLGRVWIKRTQYF
v_gene: TRBV4-2; abundance: -; j_gene: TRBJ2-1; d_gene: TRBD2; CDR3aa: CASSPNPGGPYNEQFF
v_gene: TRBV5-6; abundance: -; j_gene: TRBJ1-2; d_gene: -; CDR3aa: CASSLGPSGGGDGYTF
v_gene: TRBV27; abundance: -; j_gene: TRBJ2-6; d_gene: TRBD1; CDR3aa: CASKSWTGDLGANVLTF
v_gene: TRBV19; abundance: -; j_gene: TRBJ1-2; d_gene: TRBD1; CDR3aa: CASKPGQGGYGYTF
v_gene: TRBV7-9; abundance: -; j_gene: TRBJ2-7; d_gene: TRBD1; CDR3aa: CASSKDRNYGQYF
v_gene: TRBV6-5; abundance: -; j_gene: TRBJ2-7; d_gene: TRBD2; CDR3aa: CASSWTSGTYEQYF
v_gene: TRBV7-8; abundance: once; j_gene: TRBJ1-5; d_gene: TRBD1; CDR3aa: CASSLGPDRGQQPQHF
v_gene: TRBV10-3; abundance: -; j_gene: TRBJ1-2; d_gene: -; CDR3aa: CAIKGLDDFGYTF
v_gene: TRBV6-5; abundance: -; j_gene: TRBJ1-2; d_gene: TRBD1; CDR3aa: CASSRTGDTNYGYTF
v_gene: TRBV6-2/TRBV6-3; abundance: -; j_gene: TRBJ2-7; d_gene: TRBD2; CDR3aa: CASSRREIDEQYF
v_gene: TRBV27; abundance: -; j_gene: TRBJ2-7; d_gene: TRBD1; CDR3aa: CASSSGQLYEQYF
v_gene: TRBV19; abundance: -; j_gene: TRBJ1-3; d_gene: -; CDR3aa: CASTRIGSGNTIYF
v_gene: TRBV9; abundance: -; j_gene: TRBJ2-3; d_gene: -; CDR3aa: CASSVSSGTDTQYF
v_gene: TRBV28; abundance: -; j_gene: TRBJ2-1; d_gene: TRBD2; CDR3aa: CASSPWTSGSSYNEQFF
v_gene: TRBV5-6; abundance: -; j_gene: TRBJ1-1; d_gene: -; CDR3aa: CASSWMSGHLNTEAFF
v_gene: TRBV29-1; abundance: -; j_gene: TRBJ2-3; d_gene: -; CDR3aa: CSSRSSSTDTQYF
v_gene: TRBV3-1/TRBV3-2; abundance: once; j_gene: TRBJ1-6; d_gene: TRBD1; CDR3aa: CASSQTGVGDSPLHF
v_gene: TRBV4-1; abundance: -; j_gene: TRBJ1-6; d_gene: TRBD1; CDR3aa: CASSQETGGNSPLHF
v_gene: TRBV7-2; abundance: -; j_gene: TRBJ2-2; d_gene: TRBD2; CDR3aa: CASSSGLAVSGELFF
v_gene: TRBV9; abundance: -; j_gene: TRBJ2-7; d_gene: -; CDR3aa: CASSVGGLDLYEQYF
v_gene: TRBV19; abundance: -; j_gene: TRBJ1-5; d_gene: TRBD1; CDR3aa: CASSMGQGAGQPQHF
v_gene: TRBV5-1; abundance: -; j_gene: TRBJ2-1; d_gene: -; CDR3aa: CASSLIAANNEQFF
v_gene: TRBV6-5; abundance: -; j_gene: TRBJ1-5; d_gene: -; CDR3aa: CASSFVFSFDQPQHF
v_gene: TRBV10-3; abundance: few; j_gene: TRBJ2-1; d_gene: TRBD2; CDR3aa: CATGTSGEPQGNEQFF
v_gene: TRBV13; abundance: -; j_gene: TRBJ2-1; d_gene: -; CDR3aa: CASSLAFASLNEQFF
v_gene: TRBV5-5; abundance: -; j_gene: TRBJ1-2; d_gene: -; CDR3aa: CASSLWEDYGYTF
v_gene: TRBV27; abundance: -; j_gene: TRBJ1-3; d_gene: -; CDR3aa: CASSLTGSGNTIYF
v_gene: TRBV28; abundance: once; j_gene: TRBJ2-3; d_gene: -; CDR3aa: CASKTTSGSTDTQYF
v_gene: TRBV12-5; abundance: -; j_gene: TRBJ1-1; d_gene: -; CDR3aa: CASRDSWGGEAFF
v_gene: TRBV7-9; abundance: -; j_gene: TRBJ1-5; d_gene: TRBD1; CDR3aa: CASSSGTGTWGNQPQHF
v_gene: TRBV9; abundance: -; j_gene: TRBJ2-1; d_gene: TRBD2; CDR3aa: CASSGTSGAYNEQFF
v_gene: TRBV18; abundance: -; j_gene: TRBJ1-2; d_gene: TRBD1; CDR3aa: CASSPQDRGLVGYTF
v_gene: TRBV5-6; abundance: -; j_gene: TRBJ2-3; d_gene: -; CDR3aa: CASSLAQGSDTQYF